This T cell receptor (beta chain) was recovered during a study of T cell changes during pregnancy in multiple sclerosis. Produced via immunoSEQ multiplex PCR; TCRdb's table is partial and in-frame only. The sample has about 77,000 clones; about 88% are singletons. The V end lost 3 bases, the J end lost 6 bases, and 11 bases lay between the germline ends. The CDR3 covers 13 residues. This chain joins TRBV23-1 and TRBJ1-1; D gene uncertain. TRBV23-1 is filed as an ORF, its function uncertain. The TCR originated in a female donor with multiple sclerosis, enrolled in a pregnancy study. This material consisted of peripheral blood, taken before pregnancy. The CDR3 loop reads CASSHRRAPEAFF. CDR3 sequence (DNA): TGCGCCAGCAGTCATCGGAGAGCTCCTGAAGCTTTCTTT.